The 12 T cell receptor beta chains given below trace back to one sample, sequenced in a study of blood T cell repertoires in COVID-19. Sequenced by immunoSEQ multiplex PCR; TCRdb stores in-frame clones only, minus some. The table lists 440,000 or so clones, 70% to 90% of them singletons, with 1.5% to 1.8% in the top ten. Sequenced: peripheral blood. These TCRs come from a woman in her thirties or forties with COVID-19, enrolled during active disease.

The V gene is TRBV28, the J gene TRBJ2-1; the D is unclear. Germline assignment: CDR1 MDHEN and CDR2 SYDVKM. The ends were cut back, 6 bases at V and 12 bases at J, with 12 bases in the middle. CDR3 length: 11 amino acids. CDR3 nucleotides: TGTGCCAGCAGCCTGGGCAGAAGGCAGTTCTTC. Protein sequence: CASSLGRRQFF.

The chain uses TRBV29-1 and TRBJ1-1; 7 nucleotides align to TRBD1. Germline V lookup: CDR1 SQVTM, CDR2 ANQGSEA. The CDR3 consists of 16 residues. The junction had 11 bases not matched to a gene; V was cut back by 4 bases and J by 0 bases. CDR3 in amino acids: CSVGRGQSILNTEAFF. CDR3 in DNA: TGCAGCGTTGGCAGGGGACAGTCCATTCTGAACACTGAAGCTTTCTTT. Looking up the rest from reference TRBV29-1 and TRBJ1-1 gives the full variable domain: SAVISQKPSRDICQRGTSLTIQCQVDSQVTMMFWYRQQPGQSLTLIATANQGSEATYESGFVIDKFPISRPNLTFSTLTVSNMSPEDSSIYLCSVGRGQSILNTEAFFGQGTRLTVV.

This chain links TRBV15 with TRBJ2-1, with 8 bases aligning to TRBD1. Per germline, CDR1 LNHNV and CDR2 YYDKDF (reference sequence). The trim removed 0 bases at V and 2 bases at J, leaving 3 bases unmatched. This CDR3 spans 16 amino acids. The CDR3 bases are TGTGCCACCAGCAGAGAGACAGGGGTCGCCTACAATGAGCAGTTCTTC. Translating it yields CATSRETGVAYNEQFF.

The genes are TRBV2 and TRBJ1-3, with D unclear. V lost 6 bases, J lost 0 bases, and 6 bases lay in between. Looked up from germline, CDR1 is SNHLY and CDR2 is FYNNEI. The CDR3 contains 13 residues. CDR3 sequence (DNA): TGTGCCAGCAGGGGGAGCTCTGGAAACACCATATATTTT. It encodes CASRGSSGNTIYF.

This rearrangement joins TRBV19 to TRBJ1-5; D is ambiguous. V lost 8 bases, J lost 10 bases, and 18 bases lay in between. Germline V gene lookup returns CDR1 LNHDA and CDR2 SQIVND (reference sequence). The CDR3 spans 13 residues. CDR3 in DNA: TGTGCCAGTCTCTCCGGTTATGGTCAACCCCAGCATTTT. This sequence encodes CASLSGYGQPQHF. Supplemented by reference TRBV19 and TRBJ1-5, the full variable domain reads DGGITQSPKYLFRKEGQNVTLSCEQNLNHDAMYWYRQDPGQGLRLIYYSQIVNDFQKGDIAEGYSVSREKKESFPLTVTSAQKNPTAFYLCASLSGYGQPQHFGDGTRLSIL.

J is TRBJ2-3 and V is TRBV27; possible D gene TRBD2, 6 bases. CDR1 is MNHEY and CDR2 is SMNVEV in the germline V gene (reference sequence). There are 16 residues in the CDR3. The V end lost 6 bases, the J end lost 1 base, and 17 bases lay between the germline ends. The CDR3 is CASRSRPGLRTDTQYF. CDR3 in DNA: TGTGCCAGCAGAAGCCGACCGGGACTCCGCACAGATACGCAGTATTTT.

This chain uses TRBV15 with TRBJ1-1, with D unresolved. This CDR3 spans 12 amino acids. Deletions cut 10 bases from V and 2 bases from J, with 11 bases between. Germline-derived CDR1 and CDR2 are LNHNV and YYDKDF (reference sequence). DNA of the CDR3: TGTGCCATCAGATCACAAAACACTGAAGCTTTCTTT. Protein: CAIRSQNTEAFF.

The CDR3 protein is CASSPGLAGVYRSEQFF. For the CDR3, the DNA is TGTGCCAGCTCCCCGGGGCTAGCGGGAGTTTATAGGAGCGAGCAGTTCTTC. The chain links TRBV18 to TRBJ2-1; TRBD2 matches 10 bases. Germline CDR1 reads KGHSH; CDR2 reads LQKENI. The CDR3 has 17 amino acids. Trimming at V came to 6 bases and at J to 10 bases, leaving 18 bases not matched to a gene.

The rearrangement uses TRBV4-1 and TRBJ1-4, with D perhaps matching TRBD1 (5 bases). This CDR3 contains 14 residues. Germline values: CDR1 MGHRA, CDR2 YSYEKL. Deletions cut 1 base from V and 8 bases from J, with 11 bases between. The CDR3 DNA is TGCGCCAGCAGCCAAGGGCAGGGTGGGGAAAAACTGTTTTTT. Protein sequence: CASSQGQGGEKLFF.

The chain joins TRBV9 to TRBJ1-6; unclear D gene. The CDR3 contains 16 residues. The V and J ends lost 0 bases and 0 bases respectively, with 7 bases between them. CDR1 and CDR2 from the germline V gene are SGDLS and YYNGEE. CDR3: CASSVGASSYNSPLHF. Here the CDR3 DNA reads TGTGCCAGCAGCGTAGGGGCGAGCTCCTATAATTCACCCCTCCACTTT. Filled out from reference TRBV9 and TRBJ1-6, the complete variable domain reads DSGVTQTPKHLITATGQRVTLRCSPRSGDLSVYWYQQSLDQGLQFLIQYYNGEERAKGNILERFSAQQFPDLHSELNLSSLELGDSALYFCASSVGASSYNSPLHFGNGTRLTVT.

The J gene is TRBJ1-6, the V gene TRBV19; 7 positions match TRBD1. V lost 2 bases to trimming and J lost 1 base; unmatched junction nucleotides: 14. The CDR3 runs 20 residues. The V gene's germline CDR1 is LNHDA and CDR2 SQIVND (reference sequence). CDR3 coding DNA: TGTGCCAGTAGTATACGAGGTCCGGGAAAGGGGGCATCCTATAATTCACCCCTCCACTTT. Translation: CASSIRGPGKGASYNSPLHF.

CDR3 nucleotides: TGTGCCAGCAGTTTCGGGGGGCCACGCAATCAGCCCCAGCATTTT. Protein sequence: CASSFGGPRNQPQHF. The V and J genes are TRBV28 and TRBJ1-5; a possible D gene is TRBD1 (6 bases). This CDR3 comprises 15 residues. With 3 bases removed from V and 2 bases from J, the gap between germline ends came to 11 bases. CDR1 MDHEN and CDR2 SYDVKM come from the germline V gene.